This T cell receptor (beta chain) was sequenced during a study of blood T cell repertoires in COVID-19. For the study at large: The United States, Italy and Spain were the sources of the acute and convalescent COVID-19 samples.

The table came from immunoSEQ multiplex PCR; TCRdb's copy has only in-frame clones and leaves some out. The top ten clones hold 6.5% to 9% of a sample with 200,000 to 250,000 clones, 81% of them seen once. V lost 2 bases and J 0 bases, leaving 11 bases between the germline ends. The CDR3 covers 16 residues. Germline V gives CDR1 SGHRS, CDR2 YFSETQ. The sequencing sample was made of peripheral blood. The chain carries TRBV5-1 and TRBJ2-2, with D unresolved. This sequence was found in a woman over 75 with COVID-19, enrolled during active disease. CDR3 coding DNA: TGCGCCAGCAGCTTAAATCCTCTCGCGAACACCGGGGAGCTGTTTTTT. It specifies CASSLNPLANTGELFF.